This note documents a single TCR beta chain sequence. Its target is unknown. With V trimmed by 6 bases and J by 9 bases, 6 bases remained unmatched. CDR3 size: 14 residues. Germline V gives CDR1 LNHNV, CDR2 YYDKDF (reference sequence). This specimen belongs to a study of cytomegalovirus exposure and HLA in healthy donors. Study outcomes and limitations: For most TCR sequences rarity was the rule, although some public TCRs occurred in many donors. A list of 164 TCR beta chains associated with cytomegalovirus was given.

Assay: immunoSEQ multiplex PCR; the TCRdb copy retains only in-frame clones and omits some. The sample contains roughly 140,000 clones, 90% to 95% of which appear only once. The chain is built from TRBV15 and TRBJ1-6; 9 bases map to TRBD1. This sequence was found in a young man in good health and CMV-seronegative. Sequencing used PBMCs. The CDR3 region has the DNA TGTGCCACCAGAAGGGACAGGGTGGTTTCACCCCTCCACTTT. Translating gives CATRRDRVVSPLHF.